In its sample, the clone carrying this T cell receptor (beta chain) was seen a few times. This entry belongs to a study of blood T cells in healthy people across ages. With a J-beta primer mix and a sample-barcoded 5' primer, a second PCR ran about 6 to 11 cycles. Any given sample supplied a minimum of 2.5 million CDR3-containing paired-end reads. TCRdb re-derived calls from the 5' RACE reads in MiXCR, one entry per CDR3 protein. The table shows some 790,000 distinct CDR3 sequences, with under 35% occurring only once. The specimen sequenced was blood. The receptor comes from a woman aged 80 or over in good health.

This CDR3 is CASSSAGGYYEQYF. In DNA, the CDR3 is TGCGCCAGCAGCTCGGCGGGAGGCTACTACGAGCAGTACTTC. This chain joins TRBV5-1 and TRBJ2-7; 8 positions agree with TRBD2. The CDR3 consists of 14 residues. Germline-derived CDR1 and CDR2 are SGHRS and YFSETQ. With 3 bases clipped from V and 3 bases from J, the junction kept 5 bases outside the gene matches. The complete variable domain, with remaining parts taken from reference TRBV5-1 and TRBJ2-7, reads KAGVTQTPRYLIKTRGQQVTLSCSPISGHRSVSWYQQTPGQGLQFLFEYFSETQRNKGNFPGRFSGRQFSNSRSEMNVSTLELGDSALYLCASSSAGGYYEQYFGPGTRLTVT.